The 17 T cell receptor beta chains below come from one sample, sequenced in a study of blood T cell repertoires in COVID-19. Some clones are missing from TCRdb's copy, which holds only in-frame ones; the method was immunoSEQ multiplex PCR. The sample records roughly 100,000 clones, approximately 86% being singletons. Sequencing was done on a sample of peripheral blood. These receptors were obtained from a woman older than 75 with acute or convalescent COVID-19.

This rearrangement joins TRBV5-1 to TRBJ2-7; 8 bases map to TRBD1. The trim removed 1 base at V and 3 bases at J, leaving 3 bases unmatched. In germline, CDR1 is SGHRS, CDR2 YFSETQ. The CDR3 sequence is 14 residues long. CDR3 region: CASSLPQGGYEQYF. Written as DNA, the CDR3 is TGCGCCAGCAGCTTGCCACAGGGGGGCTACGAGCAGTACTTC.

This clone was counted a single time. This chain links TRBV5-1 with TRBJ1-6; D is possibly TRBD1 (6 bases). V was cut by 0 bases and J by 7 bases, with 11 bases left in between. Germline V gene data show CDR1 as SGHRS and CDR2 as YFSETQ. This CDR3 spans 15 amino acids. For the CDR3, the DNA is TGCGCCAGCAGCTTGGAGGACAGCCGAAATTCACCCCTCCACTTT. Its protein product is CASSLEDSRNSPLHF.

The chain has TRBV21-1 and TRBJ2-1; the D call in the table, TRBD1, was not verified against the DNA. TRBV21-1 corresponds to a pseudogene. CDR3 length equals 17 residues. Written as DNA, the CDR3 is TGTGCCAGCAGCAAACTCCCCAGCAGGGGGTCCTACAATGAGCAGTTCTTC. Translated, it gives CASSKLPSRGSYNEQFF.

This chain joins TRBV4-1 and TRBJ1-3, with TRBD1 identical over 9 bases. CDR1 and CDR2 from the germline V gene are MGHRA and YSYEKL. CDR3 length: 18 residues. Trimming removed 4 bases from V and 1 base from J; junction bases left unmatched: 11. The CDR3, as DNA: TGCGCCAGCAGCCCGAGCGCCGGGACAGGGTTGTCTGGAAACACCATATATTTT. This sequence encodes CASSPSAGTGLSGNTIYF.

This rearrangement joins TRBV5-8 to TRBJ1-5, with D possibly matching TRBD1 (5 bases). Trimming took 0 bases from V and 3 from J, leaving 10 bases between them. CDR1 and CDR2 from the germline V gene are SGHTS and YDEGEE. The CDR3 has 15 amino acids. CDR3 region: CASSLGRGTNQPQHF. CDR3 DNA sequence: TGTGCCAGCAGCTTGGGGAGGGGTACCAATCAGCCCCAGCATTTT.

V and J are TRBV5-1 and TRBJ1-2, with D tentatively TRBD1 (6 bases). Looked up from germline, CDR1 is SGHRS and CDR2 is YFSETQ. The CDR3 contains 14 residues. Trimming removed 2 bases at V and 7 bases at J, with 15 bases between. CDR3 protein: CASSLGDTGRGYTF. The CDR3 nucleotides are TGCGCCAGCAGCTTAGGGGACACCGGTCGTGGCTACACCTTC.

The CDR3 nucleotides are TGTGCCAGCAGCTTAGGAGGGAGTGGAGTCGATGGCTACACCTTC. It is translated as CASSLGGSGVDGYTF. This chain links TRBV11-3 with TRBJ1-2; the D is unclear. This CDR3 has 15 residues. V was trimmed by 1 base and J by 6 bases, leaving 15 bases between them. In germline, CDR1 is SGHNT, CDR2 YENEEA.

V usage is TRBV7-2 and J usage is TRBJ2-7; D is unclear. CDR1 and CDR2 (germline): SGHTA, FQGNSA. The CDR3 loop spans 14 amino acids. V was pared by 2 bases and J by 0 bases, with 8 bases between. This chain's CDR3 is CASSLQVSSYEQYF. For the CDR3, the DNA is TGTGCCAGCAGCTTACAGGTTAGCTCCTACGAGCAGTACTTC.

The gene calls are TRBV9 and TRBJ1-3, with a tentative D call TRBD1 (5 bases). Germline V CDR1 and CDR2: SGDLS, YYNGEE. The CDR3 totals 15 residues. Trimming pared 5 bases from V and 0 bases from J, leaving 12 bases between. The CDR3 spells CASSQGPPSGNTIYF. As DNA, the CDR3 is TGTGCCAGCAGTCAGGGTCCGCCCTCTGGAAACACCATATATTTT. The complete variable domain, with remaining parts taken from reference TRBV9 and TRBJ1-3, reads DSGVTQTPKHLITATGQRVTLRCSPRSGDLSVYWYQQSLDQGLQFLIQYYNGEERAKGNILERFSAQQFPDLHSELNLSSLELGDSALYFCASSQGPPSGNTIYFGEGSWLTVV.

The chain links TRBV6-5 to TRBJ1-3, with D unclear. Germline CDR1 is MNHEY and CDR2 is SVGAGI. The CDR3 is made up of 13 amino acids. Trimming removed 5 bases at V and 3 bases at J, with 8 bases between. DNA for the CDR3: TGTGCCAGCAGTCCCCACGGTGGAAACACCATATATTTT. Translated: CASSPHGGNTIYF.

The chain combines TRBV5-4 with TRBJ1-1; D may be TRBD1 (5 bases). CDR3 length equals 14 residues. V lost 4 bases and J 3 bases, leaving 13 bases between the germline ends. In germline, CDR1 is SGHNT, CDR2 YYREEE (reference sequence). The CDR3 coding sequence is TGTGCCAGCAGCCGGGGGGGGGAGTACACTGAAGCTTTCTTT. This sequence encodes CASSRGGEYTEAFF.

The chain links TRBV7-9 to TRBJ2-7; no clear D gene. V dropped 5 bases and J dropped 3 bases, with 8 bases sitting between them. The length of the CDR3 is 12 residues. CDR1 SEHNR and CDR2 FQNEAQ come from the germline V gene (reference sequence). The CDR3 bases are TGTGCCAGCAGCGGCCCATTCTACGAGCAGTACTTC. It yields the protein CASSGPFYEQYF.

The chain has TRBV5-5 and TRBJ2-7; no firm D call. V shed 6 bases and J shed 6 bases, with 19 bases lying between them. The CDR3 covers 14 residues. Germline values: CDR1 SGHKS, CDR2 YYEKEE (reference sequence). As DNA, the CDR3 is TGTGCCAGCACCCCCGAGGTGGAGTCCCTCGAGCAGTACTTC. The encoded protein is CASTPEVESLEQYF.

V is TRBV15 and J is TRBJ2-1, with TRBD1 as a possible D gene (5 bases). The CDR3 length is 13 residues. CDR1 is LNHNV, CDR2 YYDKDF, per germline (reference sequence). V was shortened by 1 base and J by 9 bases, with 10 bases between the two germline ends. The DNA for the CDR3 is TGTGCCACCAGCAGAGGACAAGGGGTTGAGCAGTTCTTC. Its protein is CATSRGQGVEQFF.

The rearrangement links TRBV5-1 to TRBJ1-4; D gene unclear. This CDR3 spans 16 amino acids. The V gene's germline CDR1 is SGHRS and CDR2 YFSETQ. V lost 2 bases and J 9 bases, leaving 20 bases between the germline ends. The DNA of the CDR3 is TGCGCCAGCAGCTTATGGACGGGAAGTTCGGAAAAAAAACTGTTTTTT. It yields the protein CASSLWTGSSEKKLFF.

The CDR3 DNA reads as TGTGCCAGCAGCCAAGATACAGGGGCGAGCTCCTATAATTCACCCCTCCACTTT. Its protein product is CASSQDTGASSYNSPLHF. The rearrangement links TRBV3-1 (or the pseudogene TRBV3-2) to TRBJ1-6; 7 bases map to TRBD1. Germline CDR1 reads LGHDT; CDR2 reads YNNKEL (reference sequence). The CDR3 sequence is 18 residues long. Trimming removed 0 bases from V and 0 bases from J; junction bases left unmatched: 5.

The chain joins TRBV7-9 to TRBJ1-1, with a possible D match to TRBD1 (5 bases). Trimming took off 1 base at V and 1 base at J, with 7 bases between the two ends. The CDR3 consists of 14 residues. Germline-derived CDR1 and CDR2 are SEHNR and FQNEAQ (reference sequence). CDR3 protein: CASSLVRENTEAFF. The CDR3 DNA reads TGTGCCAGCAGCTTAGTCAGGGAGAACACTGAAGCTTTCTTT.